Listed below are T cell receptor beta chains from one sample, sequenced in a study of blood T cell repertoires in COVID-19. Sequencing used immunoSEQ multiplex PCR; TCRdb keeps in-frame clones, though not all of them. The data show 150,000 to 200,000 clones, roughly nine tenths seen once. The material sequenced was peripheral blood. The receptors derive from a woman aged 60 to 75 with COVID-19, enrolled during active disease. CDR3s include the opening cysteine and the closing phenylalanine or tryptophan. Each record gives: V gene, J gene, clone size, D gene, CDR3 protein, CDR3 DNA. A D gene is named only where the DNA matches it firmly. Only some rows state a clone size, as once, few, many or a class for expanded clones.

V: TRBV3-1/TRBV3-2
J: TRBJ1-4
size: -
D: TRBD1
CDR3: CASSHLGQGEKLFF
DNA: TGTGCCAGCAGCCACCTCGGACAGGGTGAAAAACTGTTTTTT

V: TRBV10-1
J: TRBJ2-3
size: -
D: TRBD2
CDR3: CASSDIAGRADTQYF
DNA: TGCGCCAGCAGTGATATAGCGGGTCGAGCAGATACGCAGTATTTT

V: TRBV9
J: TRBJ2-7
size: -
D: -
CDR3: CASSVTGSYEQYF
DNA: TGTGCCAGCAGCGTTACAGGCAGCTACGAGCAGTACTTC

V: TRBV5-1
J: TRBJ2-2
size: once
D: TRBD1
CDR3: CASSLRRAGQGNTGELFF
DNA: TGCGCCAGCAGCTTGAGACGAGCGGGACAGGGTAACACCGGGGAGCTGTTTTTT

V: TRBV9
J: TRBJ2-1
size: -
D: -
CDR3: CASSVDAGFGEQFF
DNA: TGTGCCAGCAGCGTAGATGCGGGGTTCGGTGAGCAGTTCTTC

V: TRBV19
J: TRBJ1-2
size: -
D: -
CDR3: CASTILDRSYGYTF
DNA: TGTGCCAGTACCATACTGGACAGATCCTATGGCTACACCTTC

V: TRBV7-3
J: TRBJ2-7
size: -
D: -
CDR3: CASSSQGGGGRRYEQYF
DNA: TGTGCCAGCAGCTCCCAAGGGGGCGGCGGGAGGCGGTACGAGCAGTACTTC

V: TRBV24-1
J: TRBJ2-3
size: few
D: TRBD1
CDR3: CATSDTGGTDTQYF
DNA: TGTGCCACCAGTGACACAGGGGGCACAGATACGCAGTATTTT

V: TRBV29-1
J: TRBJ2-2
size: -
D: TRBD2
CDR3: CSVEKAGGPGTGELFF
DNA: TGCAGCGTTGAAAAAGCGGGAGGGCCTGGCACCGGGGAGCTGTTTTTT

V: TRBV4-3
J: TRBJ2-7
size: -
D: -
CDR3: CASPRLHYEQYF
DNA: TGCGCCAGCCCTAGATTACACTACGAGCAGTACTTC

V: TRBV18
J: TRBJ2-7
size: few
D: TRBD2
CDR3: CASSPGSSGSYEQYF
DNA: TGTGCCAGCTCACCAGGGTCTAGCGGGAGTTACGAGCAGTACTTC

V: TRBV5-5
J: TRBJ2-7
size: -
D: -
CDR3: CASSLNLARSGQYF
DNA: TGTGCCAGCAGCTTGAATCTAGCACGGTCGGGCCAGTACTTC

V: TRBV19
J: TRBJ2-1
size: -
D: TRBD2
CDR3: CASSNPSGVDEQFF
DNA: TGTGCCAGTAGTAATCCTAGCGGGGTTGATGAGCAGTTCTTC

V: TRBV7-2
J: TRBJ1-5
size: -
D: TRBD1
CDR3: CASSPTGGSNQPQHF
DNA: TGTGCCAGCAGCCCGACAGGGGGAAGCAATCAGCCCCAGCATTTT

V: TRBV6-5
J: TRBJ2-1
size: -
D: -
CDR3: CASRGNVGPYNEQFF
DNA: TGTGCCAGCAGGGGAAACGTGGGGCCCTACAATGAGCAGTTCTTC

V: TRBV6-5
J: TRBJ1-5
size: -
D: TRBD1
CDR3: CASSSHKTGSGQPQHF
DNA: TGTGCCAGCAGTTCCCACAAGACAGGGTCGGGCCAGCCCCAGCATTTT

V: TRBV6-5
J: TRBJ2-2
size: -
D: -
CDR3: CASGGTSRKTGELFF
DNA: TGTGCCAGCGGCGGAACTAGTCGGAAAACCGGGGAGCTGTTTTTT

V: TRBV6-5
J: TRBJ1-5
size: -
D: TRBD1
CDR3: CASTSGTGRQPQHF
DNA: TGTGCCAGCACCTCTGGGACAGGGCGTCAGCCCCAGCATTTT

V: TRBV30
J: TRBJ1-5
size: few
D: -
CDR3: CAWNQGNQPQHF
DNA: TGTGCCTGGAACCAGGGTAATCAGCCCCAGCATTTT

V: TRBV5-1
J: TRBJ2-5
size: few
D: TRBD2
CDR3: CASSLVVAGQETQYF
DNA: TGCGCCAGCAGCTTGGTGGTAGCGGGGCAAGAGACCCAGTACTTC

V: TRBV11-2
J: TRBJ2-1
size: -
D: -
CDR3: CASSGTEQFF
DNA: TGTGCCAGCAGTGGGACAGAGCAGTTCTTC

V: TRBV5-1
J: TRBJ2-3
size: -
D: TRBD2
CDR3: CASSATSGSGTDTQYF
DNA: TGCGCCAGCAGCGCCACTAGCGGGAGTGGTACAGATACGCAGTATTTT

V: TRBV6-5
J: TRBJ1-2
size: -
D: TRBD1
CDR3: CASSYLGTESGYTF
DNA: TGTGCCAGCAGTTACCTCGGGACAGAAAGCGGCTACACCTTC

V: TRBV13
J: TRBJ2-3
size: -
D: TRBD1
CDR3: CASSLVNRGYTDTQYF
DNA: TGTGCCAGCAGCTTAGTCAACAGGGGATACACAGATACGCAGTATTTT

V: TRBV24-1
J: TRBJ1-5
size: -
D: -
CDR3: CATSGAGRVQPQHF
DNA: TGTGCCACCAGTGGGGCAGGGAGGGTTCAGCCCCAGCATTTT

V: TRBV6-1
J: TRBJ2-7
size: -
D: TRBD1
CDR3: CASSEAARTGADYYYEQYF
DNA: TGTGCCAGCAGTGAAGCGGCCCGGACAGGGGCGGATTATTACTACGAGCAGTACTTC

V: TRBV28
J: TRBJ2-1
size: -
D: TRBD2
CDR3: CASSERGLLNEQFF
DNA: TGTGCCAGCAGTGAACGGGGACTACTCAATGAGCAGTTCTTC

V: TRBV11-3
J: TRBJ2-7
size: few
D: TRBD1
CDR3: CASSWGTGASYEQYF
DNA: TGTGCCAGCAGCTGGGGGACAGGCGCCTCCTACGAGCAGTACTTC

V: TRBV3-1/TRBV3-2
J: TRBJ2-3
size: -
D: -
CDR3: CASSQDTGFTDTQYF
DNA: TGTGCCAGCAGCCAAGACACAGGATTCACAGATACGCAGTATTTT

V: TRBV7-2
J: TRBJ1-4
size: -
D: -
CDR3: CASSSGEKLFF
DNA: TGTGCCAGCAGCTCAGGGGAAAAACTGTTTTTT

V: TRBV7-2
J: TRBJ1-6
size: -
D: TRBD1
CDR3: CASRSGTGPSPLHF
DNA: TGTGCCAGCAGGTCCGGGACAGGGCCTTCACCCCTCCACTTT

V: TRBV13
J: TRBJ2-3
size: -
D: -
CDR3: CASSLGGGSFSDTQYF
DNA: TGTGCCAGCAGTCTAGGGGGTGGGAGTTTCTCAGATACGCAGTATTTT

V: TRBV11-2
J: TRBJ2-7
size: -
D: TRBD2
CDR3: CASSLSGTRDEQYF
DNA: TGTGCCAGCAGCCTTTCCGGGACTAGAGACGAGCAGTACTTC

V: TRBV28
J: TRBJ2-7
size: -
D: TRBD1
CDR3: CASSWGRGGTYEQYF
DNA: TGTGCCAGCAGTTGGGGCCGAGGGGGCACATACGAGCAGTACTTC

V: TRBV10-3
J: TRBJ1-1
size: -
D: -
CDR3: CAISGRTGVNTEAFF
DNA: TGTGCCATCAGTGGCCGAACAGGAGTCAACACTGAAGCTTTCTTT

V: TRBV18
J: TRBJ2-7
size: -
D: -
CDR3: CASSPTLLGGGAYEQYF
DNA: TGTGCCAGCTCACCAACCCTACTTGGAGGGGGGGCCTACGAGCAGTACTTC

V: TRBV11-2
J: TRBJ1-4
size: -
D: -
CDR3: CASSPLRQMATNEKLFF
DNA: TGTGCCAGCAGTCCCCTACGACAGATGGCAACTAATGAAAAACTGTTTTTT

V: TRBV7-9
J: TRBJ2-7
size: -
D: -
CDR3: CASSLGQGSSYEQYF
DNA: TGTGCCAGCAGCTTGGGCCAGGGGAGCTCCTACGAGCAGTACTTC

V: TRBV10-1
J: TRBJ2-1
size: -
D: TRBD2
CDR3: CASSDPGLAALGAYNEQFF
DNA: TGCGCCAGCAGTGATCCGGGACTAGCGGCCCTGGGGGCCTACAATGAGCAGTTCTTC

V: TRBV18
J: TRBJ2-7
size: -
D: TRBD2
CDR3: CASSPGTSGFVPSYEQYF
DNA: TGTGCCAGCTCACCCGGGACTAGCGGGTTCGTACCCTCCTACGAGCAGTACTTC

V: TRBV6-6
J: TRBJ1-5
size: once
D: -
CDR3: CASRLRDLFSNQPQHF
DNA: TGTGCCAGCAGACTCCGGGACTTATTTAGCAATCAGCCCCAGCATTTT

V: TRBV27
J: TRBJ2-7
size: -
D: TRBD1
CDR3: CASSHLTGAIDEQYF
DNA: TGTGCCAGCAGCCACTTAACAGGGGCGATCGACGAGCAGTACTTC

V: TRBV19
J: TRBJ2-1
size: -
D: TRBD1
CDR3: CASSRRTGGFINEQFF
DNA: TGTGCCAGTAGTCGTCGGACAGGGGGCTTTATCAATGAGCAGTTCTTC

V: TRBV9
J: TRBJ2-3
size: -
D: -
CDR3: CASSARGASQADTQYF
DNA: TGTGCCAGCAGCGCCAGGGGGGCCAGTCAGGCAGATACGCAGTATTTT

V: TRBV19
J: TRBJ1-2
size: -
D: -
CDR3: CASIIKPGGGYTF
DNA: TGTGCCAGTATTATCAAGCCTGGTGGTGGCTACACCTTC

V: TRBV13
J: TRBJ1-1
size: -
D: -
CDR3: CASSFPRLQGLRPEAFF
DNA: TGTGCCAGCAGCTTCCCCCGCCTTCAAGGCCTGAGGCCTGAAGCTTTCTTT

V: TRBV24-1
J: TRBJ1-5
size: -
D: -
CDR3: CATSDPRGGNNQPQHF
DNA: TGTGCCACCAGTGATCCCCGGGGAGGGAACAATCAGCCCCAGCATTTT

V: TRBV4-3
J: TRBJ2-1
size: -
D: -
CDR3: CASSQELVGMELNEQFF
DNA: TGCGCCAGCAGCCAAGAACTAGTCGGCATGGAGCTGAATGAGCAGTTCTTC

V: TRBV24-1
J: TRBJ1-4
size: -
D: TRBD1
CDR3: CATSDSDRRALFEKLFF
DNA: TGTGCCACCAGTGATTCGGACAGGAGGGCCTTATTTGAAAAACTGTTTTTT

V: TRBV27
J: TRBJ2-6
size: -
D: -
CDR3: CASSFQASGANVLTF
DNA: TGTGCCAGCAGTTTTCAGGCCTCTGGGGCCAACGTCCTGACTTTC

V: TRBV6-5
J: TRBJ1-4
size: few
D: TRBD1
CDR3: CASRNSGTGKEKLFF
DNA: TGTGCCAGCAGAAACTCCGGGACAGGGAAAGAAAAACTGTTTTTT

V: TRBV10-1
J: TRBJ2-1
size: -
D: -
CDR3: CASSDLTSNEQFF
DNA: TGCGCCAGCAGTGACCTTACTAGCAATGAGCAGTTCTTC

V: TRBV5-1
J: TRBJ1-4
size: -
D: -
CDR3: CASSLDSVSKGDATNEKLFF
DNA: TGCGCCAGCAGCTTGGATTCAGTCTCTAAGGGGGATGCAACTAATGAAAAACTGTTTTTT